This record concerns one T cell receptor (beta chain) sequence. TCRdb's copy holds only in-frame clones and misses some; the assay was immunoSEQ multiplex PCR. Found here are around 68,000 clones, roughly 92% of them singletons; the top ten hold about 3.1%. This record belongs to a study of blood T cell repertoires in COVID-19. Whole-study context: COVID-19 samples collected from the United States, Italy and Spain covered acute and convalescent phases. Sources were T cells, B-cell-depleted T cells, or PBMCs; the material itself was cDNA or gDNA.

Per the germline V gene, CDR1 is DFQATT and CDR2 is SNEGSKA (reference sequence). The V segment lost 3 bases and the J segment 7 bases; nucleotides outside the gene matches: 3. This CDR3 is built from 13 residues. The sequence came from a man in his 70s with active COVID-19. Material: peripheral blood. J is TRBJ1-6 and V is TRBV20-1, with TRBD1 identical over 7 bases. CDR3 sequence: CSASTGANSPLHF. For the CDR3, the DNA is TGCAGTGCTAGTACAGGGGCGAATTCACCCCTCCACTTT.